This T cell receptor beta chain was sequenced during a study of cytomegalovirus exposure and HLA in healthy donors. Germline V gives CDR1 SGHTA, CDR2 FQGNSA. Trimming at V came to 5 bases and at J to 9 bases, leaving 14 bases not matched to a gene. The CDR3 contains 16 residues. Both 60 Vbeta primers and 13 Jbeta primers went into the PCR. This table comes from immunoSEQ multiplex PCR, and its TCRdb copy is limited to in-frame clones, with some not included. The data show under 150,000 clones, with 80% seen just once and roughly 4% held by the top ten. Study outcomes and limitations: The study listed roughly 150 cytomegalovirus-associated TCR beta chains.

As concerns this clone: Its specificity is unknown.

The chain links TRBV7-2 to TRBJ2-3; TRBD2 matches 10 bases. Sequencing used PBMCs. This sequence was found in a woman aged 40 to 50 in good health and CMV-seronegative. CDR3 in amino acids: CASSPGTSVRGVTQYF. CDR3 coding DNA: TGTGCCAGCAGCCCGGGGACTAGCGTCAGGGGGGTGACGCAGTATTTT.